The 29 T cell receptor beta chains presented below share a single source sample, sequenced in a study of shared clonotypes between healthy human individuals. The assay was immunoSEQ multiplex PCR, and TCRdb's table has in-frame clones only and misses some. The table has about 680,000 clones, around 74% seen once. Input material: memory CD4+ T cells sorted from blood. Stated subset: CD45RA-negative fraction. These receptors were obtained from a woman in her thirties in good health.

This chain connects TRBV6-5 to TRBJ2-3, with D maybe TRBD2 (6 bases). This CDR3 is 14 amino acids long. Germline CDR1 reads MNHEY; CDR2 reads SVGAGI. Trimming took off 6 bases at V and 6 bases at J, with 16 bases between the two ends. The CDR3 spells CASRLREPGDTQYF. The CDR3 DNA sequence: TGTGCCAGCAGACTCCGGGAGCCTGGGGATACGCAGTATTTT.

V usage is TRBV11-2 and J usage is TRBJ1-3; the D gene is possibly TRBD1 (5 bases). Germline-derived CDR1 and CDR2 are SGHAT and FQNNGV. There are 13 residues in the CDR3. V was pared by 2 bases and J by 4 bases, with 6 bases between. The CDR3 DNA is TGTGCCAGCAGCTTAAGGGGAGGAAACACCATATATTTT. Its protein is CASSLRGGNTIYF.

The chain carries TRBV10-3 and TRBJ2-5; D possibly corresponds to TRBD2 (6 bases). CDR3 length equals 15 residues. Trimming took 3 bases from V and 5 from J, leaving 16 bases between them. Germline V gene lookup returns CDR1 ENHRY and CDR2 SYGVKD. CDR3 protein: CAISDVGGTGETQYF. CDR3 bases: TGTGCCATCAGTGACGTGGGAGGAACGGGGGAGACCCAGTACTTC.

V usage is TRBV5-1 and J usage is TRBJ2-5; 11 nucleotides align to TRBD2. Per germline, CDR1 SGHRS and CDR2 YFSETQ. The junction had 7 bases not matched to a gene; V was cut back by 1 base and J by 5 bases. The CDR3 is 16 amino acids. The CDR3 DNA follows: TGCGCCAGCAGCTTGAATCCGCTAGCGGGAGGTGAGACCCAGTACTTC. It translates to CASSLNPLAGGETQYF.

The V call is TRBV19, the J call TRBJ2-1; TRBD2 aligns across 12 bases. Germline CDR1 LNHDA, CDR2 SQIVND (reference sequence). The CDR3 length is 17 residues. Losses at the gene ends were 0 bases for V and 9 bases for J; bases not matched to a gene: 9. In DNA, the CDR3 is TGTGCCAGTAGTATAGAGACGGGACTAGCGGGCTTAGGTGAGCAGTTCTTC. Amino acid sequence: CASSIETGLAGLGEQFF.

The chain joins TRBV5-1 to TRBJ2-2; D ambiguous. The CDR3 contains 14 residues. Germline values: CDR1 SGHRS, CDR2 YFSETQ. V was trimmed by 5 bases and J by 1 base, leaving 9 bases between them. This CDR3 reads CASRPRQNTGELFF. CDR3 nucleotides: TGCGCCAGCAGGCCAAGACAGAACACCGGGGAGCTGTTTTTT. Complete variable domain (other parts from reference TRBV5-1 and TRBJ2-2): KAGVTQTPRYLIKTRGQQVTLSCSPISGHRSVSWYQQTPGQGLQFLFEYFSETQRNKGNFPGRFSGRQFSNSRSEMNVSTLELGDSALYLCASRPRQNTGELFFGEGSRLTVL.

The V and J genes are TRBV4-1 and TRBJ1-5; a weak D match, TRBD1 (5 bases). V dropped 5 bases and J dropped 2 bases, with 10 bases sitting between them. Germline V gene lookup returns CDR1 MGHRA and CDR2 YSYEKL. The CDR3 is 14 amino acids. The CDR3 nucleotides read TGCGCCAGCAGCGCCCAAGGGGGCAATCAGCCCCAGCATTTT. Its translation: CASSAQGGNQPQHF.

In regard to this clone: This likely comes from a read error, as the CDR3 has no conserved phenylalanine or tryptophan at its end. The DNA is left out, because the CDR3 cannot be placed on it with certainty; the CDR3 is given as TCRdb lists it. This chain connects TRBV6-1 to TRBJ2-7. The CDR3 adds up to 11 amino acids, both ends counted. Germline-derived CDR1 and CDR2 are MNHNS and SASEGT. CDR3 in amino acids: CASSEQSDLSY.

This clone showed up just a few times. J is TRBJ2-7 and V is TRBV2; 10 bases line up with TRBD1. The CDR3 has 14 residues. Looked up from germline, CDR1 is SNHLY and CDR2 is FYNNEI. J was trimmed by 4 bases and V by 7 bases; bases with no gene match: 7. CDR3 residues: CASTRGQGRYEQYF. CDR3 coding DNA: TGTGCCAGCACACGGGGACAGGGGAGGTACGAGCAGTACTTC. Full variable domain (rest looked up from reference TRBV2 and TRBJ2-7): EPEVTQTPSHQVTQMGQEVILRCVPISNHLYFYWYRQILGQKVEFLVSFYNNEISEKSEIFDDQFSVERPDGSNFTLKIRSTKLEDSAMYFCASTRGQGRYEQYFGPGTRLTVT.

This clone came up a few times. The CDR3 DNA follows: TGCGCCAGCAGCCTCGCAGGGCTCAGCACGGGGGACGAGCAGTACTTC. This sequence encodes CASSLAGLSTGDEQYF. The chain uses TRBV5-1 and TRBJ2-7, with a possible D match to TRBD2 (6 bases). Germline CDR1 and CDR2: SGHRS and YFSETQ. CDR3 length: 16 residues. V lost 4 bases and J 5 bases, leaving 22 bases between the germline ends.

The chain employs TRBV28 and TRBJ2-1; tentatively, D is TRBD2 (5 bases). The germline V gene encodes CDR1 MDHEN and CDR2 SYDVKM. The CDR3 sequence is 15 residues long. Trimming took off 6 bases at V and 1 base at J, with 13 bases between the two ends. The CDR3 region is CASSRTLDSYNEQFF. The CDR3 DNA reads as TGTGCCAGCAGCCGAACACTAGATTCCTACAATGAGCAGTTCTTC. The full variable domain, its missing parts supplied by reference TRBV28 and TRBJ2-1, is DVKVTQSSRYLVKRTGEKVFLECVQDMDHENMFWYRQDPGLGLRLIYFSYDVKMKEKGDIPEGYSVSREKKERFSLILESASTNQTSMYLCASSRTLDSYNEQFFGPGTRLTVL.

J is TRBJ2-5 and V is TRBV9; D uncertain. Per germline, CDR1 SGDLS and CDR2 YYNGEE. V was pared by 2 bases and J by 2 bases, with 10 bases between. The CDR3 has 14 residues. DNA of the CDR3: TGTGCCAGCAGCGTTAGATCCAATCAAGAGACCCAGTACTTC. Its translation: CASSVRSNQETQYF.

The V and J genes are TRBV5-6 and TRBJ1-3, with a possible D match to TRBD1 (5 bases). Germline lookup yields CDR1 SGHDT and CDR2 YYEEEE. Trimming removed 5 bases at V and 4 bases at J, with 13 bases between. The CDR3 is 14 amino acids. DNA for the CDR3: TGTGCCAGCAGTGGCAGCGGGGGAGGAAACACCATATATTTT. Its protein product is CASSGSGGGNTIYF.

The chain has TRBV30 and TRBJ2-2, with a tentative D call TRBD2 (6 bases). CDR1 and CDR2 (germline): GTSNPN, SVGIG (reference sequence). CDR3 length equals 12 residues. The V end was cut by 6 bases, the J end by 2 bases, with 7 bases between. The CDR3: CACGGNTGELFF. The CDR3, as DNA: TGTGCCTGCGGGGGTAACACCGGGGAGCTGTTTTTT.

This clone was counted between two and nine times. The CDR3 nucleotides are TGTGCCAGCAGTCCCCCGGGTGGATTTCGGCCCCAGCATTTT. Its translation: CASSPPGGFRPQHF. The rearrangement uses TRBV28 and TRBJ1-5; D gene unclear. This CDR3 spans 14 amino acids. Trimming removed 5 bases at V and 9 bases at J, with 17 bases between. CDR1 is MDHEN and CDR2 is SYDVKM in the germline V gene. Together with reference TRBV28 and TRBJ1-5, the CDR3 gives the full variable domain: DVKVTQSSRYLVKRTGEKVFLECVQDMDHENMFWYRQDPGLGLRLIYFSYDVKMKEKGDIPEGYSVSREKKERFSLILESASTNQTSMYLCASSPPGGFRPQHFGDGTRLSIL.

The chain links TRBV4-1 to TRBJ1-4; 9 nucleotides line up with TRBD1. The germline CDR1 and CDR2 sequences are MGHRA and YSYEKL. Trimming at V came to 5 bases and at J to 0 bases, leaving 7 bases not matched to a gene. This CDR3 has 17 amino acids. CDR3 in amino acids: CASSLQGAATTNEKLFF. The CDR3 bases are TGCGCCAGCAGCTTACAGGGGGCTGCGACAACTAATGAAAAACTGTTTTTT.

As to this clone: At the DNA level, this CDR3 is encoded by other sequences in the same sample as well. V usage is TRBV9 and J usage is TRBJ1-5; D not certain. CDR1 and CDR2 (germline): SGDLS, YYNGEE. V dropped 0 bases and J dropped 4 bases, with 8 bases sitting between them. The CDR3 spans 14 residues. The CDR3 nucleotides are TGTGCCAGCAGCGTAGGACCGGGGAATCAGCCCCAGCATTTT. It translates to CASSVGPGNQPQHF.

The V gene is TRBV18, the J gene TRBJ2-7; D not certain. CDR3 size: 13 residues. The germline V and J ends were trimmed by 0 bases and 4 bases, with 7 bases remaining between them. CDR1 and CDR2 (germline): KGHSH, LQKENI. Here the CDR3 DNA reads TGTGCCAGCTCACCACCAGGAGATTACGAGCAGTACTTC. Its protein is CASSPPGDYEQYF.

This clone was detected a few times. This sequence joins TRBV25-1 and TRBJ2-1; the D gene is possibly TRBD2 (6 bases). Germline CDR1 reads MGHDK; CDR2 reads SYGVNS. Trimming removed 4 bases at V and 2 bases at J, with 18 bases between. This CDR3 is built from 17 residues. The CDR3, as DNA: TGTGCCAGCAGTGCCCTCGGGAGCGGTAAGACCTACAATGAGCAGTTCTTC. Residues: CASSALGSGKTYNEQFF.

The gene calls are TRBV10-1 and TRBJ2-1; 9 positions match TRBD2. Looked up from germline, CDR1 is WNHNN and CDR2 is SYGVQD (reference sequence). After removal of 3 bases from V and 7 bases from J, the junction contained 7 bases not matched to a gene. CDR3 length equals 15 residues. DNA of the CDR3: TGCGCCAGCAGTGAACCCGTAGCGGGGGAGAATGAGCAGTTCTTC. Protein: CASSEPVAGENEQFF.

The chain couples TRBV5-1 to TRBJ2-4, with TRBD2 matching over 11 bases. The CDR3 covers 18 residues. V was clipped by 2 bases and J by 2 bases; unmatched bases: 9. Per germline, CDR1 SGHRS and CDR2 YFSETQ. CDR3 sequence: CASSFGLAGGGTKNIQYF. CDR3 bases: TGCGCCAGCAGCTTCGGACTAGCGGGCGGGGGAACCAAAAACATTCAGTACTTC.

The chain links TRBV27 to TRBJ2-5, with D maybe TRBD2 (5 bases). The CDR3 runs 15 residues. Trimming removed 3 bases from V and 7 bases from J, with 18 bases in between. Looked up from germline, CDR1 is MNHEY and CDR2 is SMNVEV (reference sequence). This chain's CDR3 is CASSLFVGATGTQYF. Here the CDR3 DNA reads TGTGCCAGCAGTTTGTTTGTGGGAGCAACCGGGACCCAGTACTTC.

The gene calls are TRBV18 and TRBJ2-4; D is perhaps TRBD1 (5 bases). Germline V gene lookup returns CDR1 KGHSH and CDR2 LQKENI. Trimming cost V 3 bases and J 4 bases, with 7 bases left between them. The CDR3 runs 13 residues. The CDR3 DNA reads TGTGCCAGCTCACCGGCAGGGAAAAACATTCAGTACTTC. Translation gives CASSPAGKNIQYF. The full variable domain, in which reference TRBV18 and TRBJ2-4 provide the parts outside the CDR3, is NAGVMQNPRHLVRRRGQEARLRCSPMKGHSHVYWYRQLPEEGLKFMVYLQKENIIDESGMPKERFSAEFPKEGPSILRIQQVVRGDSAAYFCASSPAGKNIQYFGAGTRLSVL.

The chain carries TRBV5-8 and TRBJ2-5; 8 nucleotides match TRBD1. Looked up from germline, CDR1 is SGHTS and CDR2 is YDEGEE. This CDR3 contains 15 residues. After removal of 0 bases from V and 2 bases from J, the junction contained 3 bases not matched to a gene. This CDR3 reads CASSLGTGWQETQYF. In nucleotides, the CDR3 is TGTGCCAGCAGCTTGGGGACAGGGTGGCAAGAGACCCAGTACTTC.

The sample holds many counts of this clone. This chain connects TRBV9 to TRBJ1-5; D gene uncertain. There are 16 residues in the CDR3. Per germline, CDR1 SGDLS and CDR2 YYNGEE. Trimming left V 5 bases short and J 1 base short, with 16 bases between. The CDR3 DNA follows: TGTGCCAGCAGAGATAGAGGCCCTGGGAGCAATCAGCCCCAGCATTTT. Protein sequence: CASRDRGPGSNQPQHF.

The chain is built from TRBV30 and TRBJ1-2; weak D call: TRBD1 (5 bases). V was trimmed by 3 bases and J by 0 bases, leaving 14 bases between them. Germline V gives CDR1 GTSNPN, CDR2 SVGIG (reference sequence). This CDR3 has 15 amino acids. CDR3 loop: CAWRSGIRANYGYTF. The CDR3 DNA reads as TGTGCCTGGAGATCAGGGATCAGGGCTAACTATGGCTACACCTTC.

CDR3 sequence (DNA): TGTGCCAGCAGTGGGGGGATGCTAGCGGGAGCGACCTCCTACAATGAGCAGTTCTTC. Amino acids: CASSGGMLAGATSYNEQFF. This rearrangement joins TRBV28 to TRBJ2-1; 10 nucleotides agree with TRBD2. Germline V gives CDR1 MDHEN, CDR2 SYDVKM. There are 19 residues in the CDR3. The trim removed 5 bases at V and 0 bases at J, leaving 13 bases unmatched.

The chain recombines TRBV6-1 with TRBJ2-3; 7 positions match TRBD1. The CDR3 totals 16 residues. The V segment lost 4 bases and the J segment 5 bases; nucleotides outside the gene matches: 12. CDR1 is MNHNS, CDR2 SASEGT, per germline. The CDR3 bases are TGTGCCAGCAGTGGCCGACAGGGCGGATTGATAGATACGCAGTATTTT. Amino acids: CASSGRQGGLIDTQYF.

The chain recombines TRBV9 with TRBJ2-5, with TRBD1 matching 11 bases. Germline assignment: CDR1 SGDLS and CDR2 YYNGEE. This CDR3 is 15 amino acids long. J lost 5 bases, V lost 4 bases, and 7 bases had no gene match. For the CDR3, the DNA is TGTGCCAGCAGCCCCTGGACAGGGGGCGGGGAGACCCAGTACTTC. Translated, it gives CASSPWTGGGETQYF.